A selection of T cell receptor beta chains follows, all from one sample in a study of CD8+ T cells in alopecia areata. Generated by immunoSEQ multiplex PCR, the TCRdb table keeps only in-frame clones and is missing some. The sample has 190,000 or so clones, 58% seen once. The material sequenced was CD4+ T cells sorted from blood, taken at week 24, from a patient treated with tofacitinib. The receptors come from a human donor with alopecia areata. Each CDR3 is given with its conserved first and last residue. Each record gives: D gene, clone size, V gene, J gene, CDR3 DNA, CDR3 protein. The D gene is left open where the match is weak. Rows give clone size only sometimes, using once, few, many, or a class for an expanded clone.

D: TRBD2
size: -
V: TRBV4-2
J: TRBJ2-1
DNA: TGTGCCAGCAGCCAAGCGTGGACTAGCGGGATCAATGAGCAGTTCTTC
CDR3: CASSQAWTSGINEQFF

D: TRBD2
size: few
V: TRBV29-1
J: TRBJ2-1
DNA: TGCAGCGTTGAATCCCCTAGCGGGAGTATATATGAGCAGTTCTTC
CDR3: CSVESPSGSIYEQFF

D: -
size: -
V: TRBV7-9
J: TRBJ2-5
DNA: TGTGCCAGCAGCCCCCAGGTTGGGGAGACCCAGTACTTC
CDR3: CASSPQVGETQYF

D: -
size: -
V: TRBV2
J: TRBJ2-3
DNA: TGTGCCAGCAGCCGGGGCGCAGATACGCAGTATTTT
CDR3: CASSRGADTQYF

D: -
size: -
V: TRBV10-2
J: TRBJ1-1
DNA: TGCGCCAGCAGTGGGACGGGGGGAGTGAACACTGAAGCTTTCTTT
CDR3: CASSGTGGVNTEAFF

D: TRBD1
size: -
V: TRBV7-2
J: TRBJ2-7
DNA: TGTGCCAGCAGCATACGACAGGGGGGGAACGAGCAGTACTTC
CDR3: CASSIRQGGNEQYF

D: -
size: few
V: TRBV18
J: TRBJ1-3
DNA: TGTGCCAGCTCACCATCCGGGTACGGAAACACCATATATTTT
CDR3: CASSPSGYGNTIYF

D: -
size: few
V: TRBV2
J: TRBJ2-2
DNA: TGTGCCAGCAGTGAAAGGCAGGGTCACACCGGGGAGCTGTTTTTT
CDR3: CASSERQGHTGELFF

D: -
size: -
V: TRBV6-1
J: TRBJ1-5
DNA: TGTGCCAGCAGAAACTATCAGCCCCAGCATTTT
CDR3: CASRNYQPQHF

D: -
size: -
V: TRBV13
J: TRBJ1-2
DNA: TGTGCCAGCAGCTCAAAAGAGTCTAGAGGCTACACCTTC
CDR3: CASSSKESRGYTF

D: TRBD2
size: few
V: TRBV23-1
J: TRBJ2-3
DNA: TGCGCCAGCAGCCAAGGAAGCGGGAGGAGCACAGATACGCAGTATTTT
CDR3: CASSQGSGRSTDTQYF

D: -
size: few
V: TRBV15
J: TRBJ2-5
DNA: TGTGCCACCAGCAGAGTCCTAGACCGAGAGACCCAGTACTTC
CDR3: CATSRVLDRETQYF

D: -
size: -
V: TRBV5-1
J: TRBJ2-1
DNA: TGCGCCAGCAGACTTGACAGTTACAATGAGCAGTTCTTC
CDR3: CASRLDSYNEQFF

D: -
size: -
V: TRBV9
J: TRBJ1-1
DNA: TGTGCCAGCAGCAGAGAACTAGGCACTGAAGCTTTCTTT
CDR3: CASSRELGTEAFF

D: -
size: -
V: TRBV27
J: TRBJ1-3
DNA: TGTGCCAGCAGTCCCTCGTGGGCAGGGCTTAGAGCTGGAAACACCATATATTTT
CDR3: CASSPSWAGLRAGNTIYF

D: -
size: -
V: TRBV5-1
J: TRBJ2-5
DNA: TGCGCCAGCAGCTTGGCCGTCGAATCCGAGACCCAGTACTTC
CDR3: CASSLAVESETQYF

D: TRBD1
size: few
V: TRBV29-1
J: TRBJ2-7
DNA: TGCAGCGTTGATTTCCGGGACAGGGGGCTCGAGCAGTACTTC
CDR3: CSVDFRDRGLEQYF

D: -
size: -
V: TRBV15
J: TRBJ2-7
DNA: TGTGCCACCAGCTTCGGCCAGGGCTCGGCGAATGAGCAGTACTTC
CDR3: CATSFGQGSANEQYF

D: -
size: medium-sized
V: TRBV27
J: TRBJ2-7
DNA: TGTGCCAGCAGTAGAGGCAGGGCTTCCTACGAGCAGTACTTC
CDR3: CASSRGRASYEQYF

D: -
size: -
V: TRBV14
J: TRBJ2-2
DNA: TGTGCCAGCAGCCAAGATCGAAGCAGGGAGCTGTTTTTT
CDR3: CASSQDRSRELFF

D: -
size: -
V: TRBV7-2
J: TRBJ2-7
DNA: TGTGCCAGCAGTCGGACACGGTACGAGCAGTACTTC
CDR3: CASSRTRYEQYF

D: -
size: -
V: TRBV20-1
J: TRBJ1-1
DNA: TGCAGTGCTAGGGGGTCAACTGAAGCTTTCTTT
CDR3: CSARGSTEAFF

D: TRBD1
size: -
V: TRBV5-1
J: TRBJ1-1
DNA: TGCGCCAGCAGCTTTACCGGGACAGGGCTCACTGAAGCTTTCTTT
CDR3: CASSFTGTGLTEAFF

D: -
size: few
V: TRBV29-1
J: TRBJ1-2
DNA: TGCAGCGTCCATGTGAACCCCGGCTCTGGCTACACCTTC
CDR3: CSVHVNPGSGYTF

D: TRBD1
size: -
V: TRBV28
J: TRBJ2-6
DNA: TGTGCCAGCAGTTTTAACCCGGGACAGGTGATCTCTGGGGCCAACGTCCTGACTTTC
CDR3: CASSFNPGQVISGANVLTF

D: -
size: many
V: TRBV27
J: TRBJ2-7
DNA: TGTGCCAGCAGTGCTCAGGGGTCGGGCTCCTACGAGCAGTACTTC
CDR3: CASSAQGSGSYEQYF